This TCR beta chain was identified during a study of T cells in Graves' hyperthyroidism and ophthalmopathy. The source material, RNA transcripts, was used to amplify TCR beta CDR3 regions. In the first-round RT-PCR of the TCR CDR3, the HTBI primer set was used. One entry per CDR3 protein results from TCRdb running MiXCR on the multiplex PCR reads. The sample includes more than 350,000 distinct CDR3 sequences, roughly a sixth of them seen just once. This clonotype was seen repeatedly, ten times or more. The study enrolled patients aged 18 to 65 with newly diagnosed hyperthyroidism of under 2 months' duration. The CDR3 totals 14 residues. CDR1 and CDR2 from the germline V gene are DFQATT and SNEGSKA (reference sequence). V gave up 3 bases and J gave up 5 bases, with 14 bases separating them.

The sample consisted of blood. The rearrangement uses TRBV20-1 and TRBJ2-1; the D gene is possibly TRBD2 (6 bases). The receptor comes from a woman aged 25 to 39 with Graves' hyperthyroidism that later progressed to Graves' ophthalmopathy. The CDR3 is CSASVWRENNEQFF. DNA of the CDR3: TGCAGTGCTAGTGTTTGGAGGGAGAACAATGAGCAGTTCTTC.